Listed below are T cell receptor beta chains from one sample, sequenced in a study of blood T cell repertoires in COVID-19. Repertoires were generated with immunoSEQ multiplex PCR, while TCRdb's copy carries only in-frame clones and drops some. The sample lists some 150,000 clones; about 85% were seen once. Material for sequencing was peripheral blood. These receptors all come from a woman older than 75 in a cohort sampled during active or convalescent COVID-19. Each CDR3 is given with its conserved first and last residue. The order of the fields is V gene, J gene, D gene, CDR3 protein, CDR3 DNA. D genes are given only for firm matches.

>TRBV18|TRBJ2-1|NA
CASSVYNEQFF
TGTGCCAGCTCAGTATACAATGAGCAGTTCTTC
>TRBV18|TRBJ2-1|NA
CASSPGQLFYNEQFF
TGTGCCAGCTCACCCGGACAGCTTTTTTACAATGAGCAGTTCTTC
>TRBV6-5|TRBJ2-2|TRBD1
CASSYTGGTGELFF
TGTGCCAGCAGTTACACAGGGGGCACCGGGGAGCTGTTTTTT
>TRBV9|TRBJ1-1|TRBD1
CASSKGQGLGTNTEAFF
TGTGCCAGCAGCAAAGGACAGGGGCTTGGAACAAACACTGAAGCTTTCTTT
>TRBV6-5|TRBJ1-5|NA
CASEPFGGGQPQHF
TGTGCCAGCGAACCTTTTGGGGGAGGTCAGCCCCAGCATTTT
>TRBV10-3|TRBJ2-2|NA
CAISDHSDTGELFF
TGTGCCATCAGTGATCACTCTGACACCGGGGAGCTGTTTTTT
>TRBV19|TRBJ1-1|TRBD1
CASSAGTASRDTEAFF
TGTGCCAGTAGTGCAGGGACAGCAAGCAGGGACACTGAAGCTTTCTTT
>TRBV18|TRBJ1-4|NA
CASSPLAETNEKLFF
TGTGCCAGCTCACCACTCGCAGAAACTAATGAAAAACTGTTTTTT
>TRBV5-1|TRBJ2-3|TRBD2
CASSVMGGSLSSTDTQYF
TGCGCCAGCAGCGTGATGGGCGGGAGTTTGTCTAGCACAGATACGCAGTATTTT
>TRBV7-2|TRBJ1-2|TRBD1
CASSRTGAYGYTF
TGTGCCAGCAGTAGGACAGGTGCCTATGGCTACACCTTC
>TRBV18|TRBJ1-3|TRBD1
CASSPQGASGNTIYF
TGTGCCAGCTCACCACAGGGGGCCTCTGGAAACACCATATATTTT
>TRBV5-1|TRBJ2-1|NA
CASSLNDGSYNEQFF
TGCGCCAGCAGCTTAAACGACGGGAGCTACAATGAGCAGTTCTTC